Listed below are T cell receptor beta chains from one sample, sequenced in a study of blood T cell repertoires in COVID-19. Profiling relied on immunoSEQ multiplex PCR, and the TCRdb table lists in-frame clones only, not all of them. The profile shows 200,000 or so clones, roughly 90% of them singletons. The sequencing input was peripheral blood. The source of these receptors is a woman aged 60-70 years with acute or convalescent COVID-19. CDR3s include the opening cysteine and the closing phenylalanine or tryptophan. The D gene is left open where the match is weak. Clone size is stated in some rows and not others, as once, few, many or a class when expanded.

abundance: .; j_gene: TRBJ1-1; v_gene: TRBV12-5; d_gene: .; CDR3nt: TGTGCTAGTGCCAAGGAAACAGGTACACATATGAACACTGAAGCTTTCTTT; CDR3aa: CASAKETGTHMNTEAFF
abundance: once; j_gene: TRBJ1-2; v_gene: TRBV24-1; d_gene: TRBD1; CDR3nt: TGTGCCACCAGTGATACGACAGGGCCCTATACTAACTATGGCTACACCTTC; CDR3aa: CATSDTTGPYTNYGYTF
abundance: .; j_gene: TRBJ1-1; v_gene: TRBV5-1; d_gene: .; CDR3nt: TGCGCCAGCAGCTTGACCCTTACAGGCACTGAAGCTTTCTTT; CDR3aa: CASSLTLTGTEAFF
abundance: .; j_gene: TRBJ1-2; v_gene: TRBV6-5; d_gene: .; CDR3nt: TGTGCCAGCAGCGGAGCTAACTATGGCTACACCTTC; CDR3aa: CASSGANYGYTF
abundance: few; j_gene: TRBJ1-5; v_gene: TRBV19; d_gene: TRBD1; CDR3nt: TGTGCCAGTAACCAACAGGGGCCCAATCAGCCCCAGCATTTT; CDR3aa: CASNQQGPNQPQHF
abundance: .; j_gene: TRBJ1-2; v_gene: TRBV5-6; d_gene: TRBD1; CDR3nt: TGTGCCAGCAGCTTGTGGACAGGGACTTATGGCTACACCTTC; CDR3aa: CASSLWTGTYGYTF
abundance: once; j_gene: TRBJ1-1; v_gene: TRBV18; d_gene: TRBD1; CDR3nt: TGTGCCAGCTCATCCCGGGACAGTTTGAACACTGAAGCTTTCTTT; CDR3aa: CASSSRDSLNTEAFF
abundance: .; j_gene: TRBJ2-5; v_gene: TRBV7-2; d_gene: TRBD2; CDR3nt: TGTGCCAGCAGCGTTAGGACTAGCAGACGGGAGACCCAGTACTTC; CDR3aa: CASSVRTSRRETQYF
abundance: few; j_gene: TRBJ2-7; v_gene: TRBV15; d_gene: .; CDR3nt: TGTGCCACCAGCTCCCGTTATACAAACAGGAACTCCTACGAGCAGTACTTC; CDR3aa: CATSSRYTNRNSYEQYF
abundance: few; j_gene: TRBJ2-1; v_gene: TRBV19; d_gene: .; CDR3nt: TGTGCCAGTAGTCAAAAAACAGGCGCGGCCTACAATGAGCAGTTCTTC; CDR3aa: CASSQKTGAAYNEQFF
abundance: .; j_gene: TRBJ2-3; v_gene: TRBV1; d_gene: .; CDR3nt: TGCACCAGCAGCCAGCGTTTTGGGACTAGGAGGCCCGATACGCAGTATTTT; CDR3aa: CTSSQRFGTRRPDTQYF
abundance: .; j_gene: TRBJ2-1; v_gene: TRBV10-3; d_gene: TRBD1; CDR3nt: TGTGCCATCAGTGAAGACAGGGTCGGGGTCGATGAGCAGTTCTTC; CDR3aa: CAISEDRVGVDEQFF
abundance: .; j_gene: TRBJ1-2; v_gene: TRBV19; d_gene: .; CDR3nt: TGTGCCAGTAGTGCTCGGGGGGCCTATGGCTACACCTTC; CDR3aa: CASSARGAYGYTF
abundance: .; j_gene: TRBJ1-3; v_gene: TRBV12-5; d_gene: TRBD1; CDR3nt: TGTGCTAGTGGTTTTTGGGACAGGGGAGGGTTGACGAGCCCCGCCAACTCTGGAAACACCATATATTTT; CDR3aa: CASGFWDRGGLTSPANSGNTIYF